A selection of T cell receptor beta chains follows, all from one sample in a study of siplizumab effects on memory and regulatory T cells. Method: immunoSEQ multiplex PCR; TCRdb's copy keeps in-frame clones and lacks some. The repertoire consists of some 100,000 clones, with over 85% occurring once and the leading ten covering 6.5%. The specimen sequenced was CD8+ T cells sorted from blood. The origin of the receptors is a human donor in good health. Each CDR3 is given with its conserved first and last residue. The D gene is left open where the match is weak. Clone size is shown for a subset of rows, as once, few, many or a class of expanded clone.

J gene: TRBJ2-3
V gene: TRBV27
D gene: -
clone size: -
CDR3 protein: CASSPQGGSTDTQYF
CDR3 DNA: TGTGCCAGCAGTCCTCAAGGCGGCAGCACAGATACGCAGTATTTT

J gene: TRBJ1-5
V gene: TRBV2
D gene: -
clone size: -
CDR3 protein: CASQKNIVLGQPQHF
CDR3 DNA: TGTGCCAGTCAAAAAAACATCGTTTTGGGGCAGCCCCAGCATTTT

J gene: TRBJ1-4
V gene: TRBV12-2
D gene: -
clone size: -
CDR3 protein: CASLPDRGHEKLFF
CDR3 DNA: TGTGCAAGTCTCCCGGACAGGGGGCATGAAAAACTGTTTTTT

J gene: TRBJ1-2
V gene: TRBV5-1
D gene: -
clone size: -
CDR3 protein: CASSLDGSNYGYTF
CDR3 DNA: TGCGCCAGCAGCTTGGATGGGTCTAACTATGGCTACACCTTC

J gene: TRBJ2-7
V gene: TRBV19
D gene: -
clone size: -
CDR3 protein: CASSLTGAYEQYF
CDR3 DNA: TGTGCCAGTAGTCTGACAGGAGCCTACGAGCAGTACTTC

J gene: TRBJ2-7
V gene: TRBV9
D gene: TRBD1
clone size: once
CDR3 protein: CASSVDWTGNHEQYF
CDR3 DNA: TGTGCCAGCAGCGTAGACTGGACAGGGAACCACGAGCAGTACTTC

J gene: TRBJ2-7
V gene: TRBV14
D gene: TRBD1
clone size: -
CDR3 protein: CASSQLGTGNEQYF
CDR3 DNA: TGTGCCAGCAGCCAACTCGGGACAGGGAACGAGCAGTACTTC

J gene: TRBJ2-1
V gene: TRBV11-3
D gene: -
clone size: -
CDR3 protein: CASREPSQASRGNEQFF
CDR3 DNA: TGTGCCAGCCGCGAACCCTCACAGGCTAGTCGGGGCAATGAGCAGTTCTTC

J gene: TRBJ2-1
V gene: TRBV7-9
D gene: -
clone size: -
CDR3 protein: CASSDTQESSYNEQFF
CDR3 DNA: TGTGCCAGCAGCGACACACAGGAGAGCTCCTACAATGAGCAGTTCTTC

J gene: TRBJ2-2
V gene: TRBV6-1
D gene: -
clone size: -
CDR3 protein: CASSLGPELFF
CDR3 DNA: TGTGCCAGCAGCCTGGGACCAGAGCTGTTTTTT

J gene: TRBJ1-1
V gene: TRBV27
D gene: -
clone size: -
CDR3 protein: CASSELVNTEAFF
CDR3 DNA: TGTGCCAGCAGTGAATTGGTGAACACTGAAGCTTTCTTT

J gene: TRBJ1-1
V gene: TRBV6-5
D gene: -
clone size: -
CDR3 protein: CASSSSSNTEAFF
CDR3 DNA: TGTGCCAGCAGTTCCTCGTCCAACACTGAAGCTTTCTTT

J gene: TRBJ2-1
V gene: TRBV7-3
D gene: TRBD1
clone size: -
CDR3 protein: CASSSTGTGVDEQFF
CDR3 DNA: TGTGCCAGCAGCTCAACCGGGACAGGGGTCGATGAGCAGTTCTTC

J gene: TRBJ2-1
V gene: TRBV7-3
D gene: TRBD1
clone size: -
CDR3 protein: CASSPGTGDRNEQFF
CDR3 DNA: TGTGCCAGCAGCCCCGGGACAGGGGATCGGAATGAGCAGTTCTTC

J gene: TRBJ2-7
V gene: TRBV6-1
D gene: TRBD2
clone size: -
CDR3 protein: CASSEAWGGTYEQYF
CDR3 DNA: TGTGCCAGCAGTGAAGCCTGGGGGGGAACCTACGAGCAGTACTTC

J gene: TRBJ2-5
V gene: TRBV4-1
D gene: -
clone size: -
CDR3 protein: CASSQSRGAETQYF
CDR3 DNA: TGCGCCAGCAGCCAATCTAGGGGCGCAGAGACCCAGTACTTC

J gene: TRBJ2-1
V gene: TRBV5-1
D gene: TRBD2
clone size: -
CDR3 protein: CASSLDLREGYNEQFF
CDR3 DNA: TGCGCCAGCAGCTTGGATCTGCGGGAGGGCTACAATGAGCAGTTCTTC

J gene: TRBJ1-1
V gene: TRBV10-3
D gene: -
clone size: -
CDR3 protein: CAISVGGYTTEAFF
CDR3 DNA: TGTGCCATCAGTGTAGGGGGGTATACCACTGAAGCTTTCTTT

J gene: TRBJ1-5
V gene: TRBV9
D gene: TRBD1
clone size: -
CDR3 protein: CASSSGTGAGNQPQHF
CDR3 DNA: TGTGCCAGCAGCTCCGGGACAGGGGCCGGCAATCAGCCCCAGCATTTT

J gene: TRBJ2-7
V gene: TRBV11-2
D gene: TRBD2
clone size: -
CDR3 protein: CASSFSGSFYEQYF
CDR3 DNA: TGTGCCAGCAGCTTTAGCGGGAGTTTCTACGAGCAGTACTTC

J gene: TRBJ2-7
V gene: TRBV27
D gene: -
clone size: -
CDR3 protein: CASSSGSPTRDEQYF
CDR3 DNA: TGTGCCAGCAGTTCCGGTTCGCCGACTAGAGACGAGCAGTACTTC

J gene: TRBJ1-1
V gene: TRBV13
D gene: TRBD1
clone size: medium-sized
CDR3 protein: CASSPGQGATEAFF
CDR3 DNA: TGTGCCAGCAGCCCGGGACAGGGGGCTACTGAAGCTTTCTTT

J gene: TRBJ2-2
V gene: TRBV7-9
D gene: -
clone size: -
CDR3 protein: CASSLSGQNTGELFF
CDR3 DNA: TGTGCCAGCAGCTTAAGTGGCCAGAACACCGGGGAGCTGTTTTTT

J gene: TRBJ1-3
V gene: TRBV15
D gene: -
clone size: -
CDR3 protein: CATSRDLGSGNTIYF
CDR3 DNA: TGTGCCACCAGCAGAGATTTGGGGTCTGGAAACACCATATATTTT

J gene: TRBJ1-1
V gene: TRBV21-1
D gene: -
clone size: -
CDR3 protein: CASSQQGARDTEAFF
CDR3 DNA: TGTGCCAGCAGTCAACAGGGGGCGCGAGACACTGAAGCTTTCTTT

J gene: TRBJ2-7
V gene: TRBV6-1
D gene: TRBD1
clone size: -
CDR3 protein: CASRTGAEQYF
CDR3 DNA: TGTGCCAGCCGGACAGGGGCCGAGCAGTACTTC

J gene: TRBJ1-4
V gene: TRBV27
D gene: -
clone size: -
CDR3 protein: CASSLSRATNEKLFF
CDR3 DNA: TGTGCCAGCAGTTTAAGCAGGGCAACTAATGAAAAACTGTTTTTT

J gene: TRBJ2-7
V gene: TRBV11-2
D gene: -
clone size: -
CDR3 protein: CASSLGGGSEQYF
CDR3 DNA: TGTGCCAGCAGCTTAGGTGGGGGGTCCGAGCAGTACTTC

J gene: TRBJ2-7
V gene: TRBV19
D gene: TRBD1
clone size: -
CDR3 protein: CASSIVRDRAYEQYF
CDR3 DNA: TGTGCCAGTAGTATAGTCAGGGACAGGGCCTACGAGCAGTACTTC

J gene: TRBJ2-5
V gene: TRBV7-7
D gene: -
clone size: once
CDR3 protein: CASSSALNQETQYF
CDR3 DNA: TGTGCTAGCAGCTCCGCCCTGAATCAAGAGACCCAGTACTTC

J gene: TRBJ2-3
V gene: TRBV5-1
D gene: -
clone size: -
CDR3 protein: CASSLKSTDTQYF
CDR3 DNA: TGCGCCAGCAGCTTGAAGAGTACAGATACGCAGTATTTT

J gene: TRBJ1-1
V gene: TRBV29-1
D gene: -
clone size: -
CDR3 protein: CSAQKRDGPDEAFF
CDR3 DNA: TGCAGCGCTCAGAAGAGGGACGGCCCTGATGAAGCTTTCTTT

J gene: TRBJ2-5
V gene: TRBV13
D gene: TRBD1
clone size: -
CDR3 protein: CASSERTGVGETQYF
CDR3 DNA: TGTGCCAGCAGCGAGAGGACAGGGGTCGGAGAGACCCAGTACTTC

J gene: TRBJ2-5
V gene: TRBV25-1
D gene: -
clone size: -
CDR3 protein: CASSDKGQETQYF
CDR3 DNA: TGTGCCAGCAGTGATAAGGGGCAAGAGACCCAGTACTTC

J gene: TRBJ2-7
V gene: TRBV6-6
D gene: TRBD1
clone size: -
CDR3 protein: CASSEDRTGAYEQYF
CDR3 DNA: TGTGCCAGCAGTGAGGACCGGACAGGGGCCTACGAGCAGTACTTC

J gene: TRBJ2-3
V gene: TRBV4-3
D gene: -
clone size: -
CDR3 protein: CASSQDVGSRSEYTQYF
CDR3 DNA: TGCGCCAGCAGCCAAGATGTGGGCTCCCGCTCGGAATATACGCAGTATTTT

J gene: TRBJ2-7
V gene: TRBV27
D gene: -
clone size: -
CDR3 protein: CASGGAESYEQYF
CDR3 DNA: TGTGCCAGCGGGGGGGCGGAGTCCTACGAGCAGTACTTC

J gene: TRBJ2-1
V gene: TRBV7-9
D gene: -
clone size: -
CDR3 protein: CASSILINEQFF
CDR3 DNA: TGTGCCAGCAGCATACTAATCAATGAGCAGTTCTTC

J gene: TRBJ1-2
V gene: TRBV6-7
D gene: -
clone size: -
CDR3 protein: CASTLGGFYGYTF
CDR3 DNA: TGTGCCAGCACCCTCGGAGGATTCTATGGCTACACCTTC

J gene: TRBJ2-3
V gene: TRBV5-1
D gene: -
clone size: -
CDR3 protein: CASSKPTVTTSSASHTDTQYF
CDR3 DNA: TGCGCCAGCAGCAAGCCGACAGTAACAACCAGCTCAGCCTCCCACACAGATACGCAGTATTTT

J gene: TRBJ2-7
V gene: TRBV7-9
D gene: TRBD2
clone size: -
CDR3 protein: CASSLAAGVEQYF
CDR3 DNA: TGTGCCAGCAGCTTAGCAGCGGGGGTTGAGCAGTACTTC

J gene: TRBJ2-7
V gene: TRBV4-3
D gene: TRBD2
clone size: -
CDR3 protein: CASSQGASGSYEQYF
CDR3 DNA: TGCGCCAGCAGCCAAGGAGCCAGCGGGAGCTACGAGCAGTACTTC